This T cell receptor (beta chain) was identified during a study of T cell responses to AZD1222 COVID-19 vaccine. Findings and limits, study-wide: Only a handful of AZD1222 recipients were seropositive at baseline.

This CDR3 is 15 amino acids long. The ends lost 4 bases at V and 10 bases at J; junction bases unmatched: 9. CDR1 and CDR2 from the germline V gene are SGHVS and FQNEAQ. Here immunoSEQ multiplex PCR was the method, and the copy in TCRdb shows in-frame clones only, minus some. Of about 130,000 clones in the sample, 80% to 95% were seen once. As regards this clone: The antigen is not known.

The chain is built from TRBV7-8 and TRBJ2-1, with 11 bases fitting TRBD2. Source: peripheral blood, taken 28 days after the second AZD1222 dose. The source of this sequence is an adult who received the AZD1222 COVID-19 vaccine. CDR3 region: CASSSSGLAAVEQFF. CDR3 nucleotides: TGTGCCAGCAGCTCATCGGGACTAGCGGCCGTAGAGCAGTTCTTC.